Detailed here is one T cell receptor (beta chain). The antigen is not known. TCRdb called the 5' RACE reads again in MiXCR, with one record for every CDR3 protein. Of approximately 300,000 distinct CDR3 sequences detected, 15% appear once; the ten largest clones hold approximately 20%. Germline CDR1 SGHTA, CDR2 FQGTGA. CDR3 size: 16 residues. Trimming at V came to 3 bases and at J to 4 bases, leaving 5 bases not matched to a gene. The data derive from a study of T-cell memory formation after mild COVID-19. About the study: TCR clusters were largely donor specific.

General study findings and limits: Second-wave clones with a day 37 peak had unconfirmed SARS-CoV-2 specificity. Balance between CD4 and CD8 was seen in clones contracting day 15 to 85, and a CD4+ lean was seen in later expanders.

This chain uses TRBV7-3 with TRBJ2-3; 12 bases are shared with TRBD1. This receptor was taken from a young man who had mild COVID-19 (a few samples of this study predate the infection). Cell type and time point are not known. The material sequenced was PBMCs or a T cell subset sorted from them (not recorded which). This CDR3 reads CASSLLGQGASDTQYF. CDR3 DNA sequence: TGTGCCAGCAGCTTGTTGGGACAGGGGGCTTCAGATACGCAGTATTTT.